The 21 T cell receptor beta chains below all came from one sample that was sequenced in a study of cytomegalovirus exposure and HLA in healthy donors. Amplification used 60 Vbeta primers and 13 Jbeta primers. The assay was immunoSEQ multiplex PCR, and TCRdb's table has in-frame clones only and misses some. The table for this sample gives approximately 120,000 clones. Sequencing was done on a sample of PBMCs. Receptors were obtained from a man in his forties in good health and CMV-seronegative.

This sequence joins TRBV5-1 and TRBJ2-1; 8 bases agree with TRBD2. In germline, CDR1 is SGHRS, CDR2 YFSETQ. The CDR3 runs to 15 residues. V shed 0 bases and J 6 bases; nucleotides not matched to a gene: 5. The CDR3 here is CASSLASGSGNEQFF. The CDR3 DNA sequence: TGCGCCAGCAGCTTGGCGAGCGGGAGTGGCAATGAGCAGTTCTTC.

The V call is TRBV5-4, the J call TRBJ2-1, with 8 bases matching TRBD2. V lost 0 bases and J lost 12; bases outside the gene matches: 11. This CDR3 comprises 15 residues. The germline V gene encodes CDR1 SGHNT and CDR2 YYREEE (reference sequence). The DNA for the CDR3 is TGTGCCAGCAGCTTGGATCCCAGCGGGAGAGGTGGGCAGTTCTTC. This translates into CASSLDPSGRGGQFF.

V gene TRBV5-4 combines with J gene TRBJ1-5, with a weak D call TRBD1 (6 bases). The CDR3 spans 16 residues. Trimming removed 2 bases from V and 5 bases from J, with 17 bases in between. The germline gives CDR1 SGHNT, CDR2 YYREEE (reference sequence). CDR3 amino acids: CASSFGGMVVDQPQHF. The CDR3 DNA follows: TGTGCCAGCAGCTTTGGGGGCATGGTAGTGGATCAGCCCCAGCATTTT.

The CDR3 loop is CASSVQGAETEAFF. CDR3 in DNA: TGTGCCAGCAGCGTTCAAGGGGCGGAAACTGAAGCTTTCTTT. The chain has TRBV9 and TRBJ1-1, with D possibly TRBD1 on 5 matching bases. This CDR3 is 14 amino acids long. CDR1 is SGDLS, CDR2 YYNGEE, per germline. Trimming cost V 2 bases and J 5 bases, with 13 bases left between them.

The J gene is TRBJ2-2, the V gene TRBV7-9; 10 bases are a match to TRBD1. Trimming removed 1 base from V and 7 bases from J; junction bases left unmatched: 9. This CDR3 has 17 amino acids. Germline lookup yields CDR1 SEHNR and CDR2 FQNEAQ (reference sequence). DNA for the CDR3: TGTGCCAGCAGCTTAGAGGGACAGGGGCACACGAACGGGGAGCTGTTTTTT. Protein product: CASSLEGQGHTNGELFF.

The chain combines TRBV23-1 with TRBJ1-1; 8 positions match TRBD1. TRBV23-1 is labeled an ORF, and its function is uncertain. Trimming at V came to 2 bases and at J to 0 bases, leaving 8 bases not matched to a gene. The CDR3 spans 17 residues. CDR3 amino acids: CASSQRNRGNVNTEAFF. The CDR3 bases are TGCGCCAGCAGTCAACGGAACAGGGGGAATGTGAACACTGAAGCTTTCTTT.

The V call is TRBV7-3, the J call TRBJ2-7; weak D call: TRBD1 (6 bases). The CDR3 runs to 13 residues. The germline V gene has CDR1 SGHTA and CDR2 FQGTGA. V dropped 6 bases and J dropped 3 bases, with 12 bases sitting between them. CDR3 sequence reads: CASSQGRNYEQYF. CDR3 DNA: TGTGCCAGCAGTCAGGGGCGGAACTACGAGCAGTACTTC.

The chain employs TRBV5-5 and TRBJ1-2, with D uncertain. This CDR3 contains 13 residues. V lost 3 bases to trimming and J lost 6 bases, with 12 bases between them. Germline loops: CDR1 SGHKS, CDR2 YYEKEE (reference sequence). This chain's CDR3 is CASSSDLSHGYTF. The CDR3 DNA is TGTGCCAGCAGCTCAGATCTCTCCCATGGCTACACCTTC.

The rearrangement uses TRBV6-5 and TRBJ2-7; D might be TRBD1 (5 bases). This CDR3 is 14 amino acids long. Trimming pared 7 bases from V and 3 bases from J, leaving 16 bases between. Germline CDR1 is MNHEY and CDR2 is SVGAGI. CDR3 residues: CASTRAGIGYEQYF. CDR3 bases: TGTGCCAGCACTCGCGCAGGGATAGGCTACGAGCAGTACTTC.

V usage is TRBV7-2 and J usage is TRBJ1-2; D possibly corresponds to TRBD1 (6 bases). Trimming stripped 4 bases from V and 4 bases from J, with 13 bases between. CDR1 is SGHTA and CDR2 is FQGNSA in the germline V gene. The CDR3 consists of 14 residues. CDR3 bases: TGTGCCAGCAGCTCACAGACAGGCCGCTATGGCTACACCTTC. This gives the protein CASSSQTGRYGYTF.

The gene calls are TRBV2 and TRBJ1-5; 8 bases fit TRBD1. Per germline, CDR1 SNHLY and CDR2 FYNNEI. The CDR3 is made up of 13 amino acids. Trimming removed 6 bases from V and 10 bases from J; junction bases left unmatched: 8. The CDR3 DNA follows: TGTGCCAGCAGGAAGGACAGGGCAAATCCCCAGCATTTT. Residues: CASRKDRANPQHF.

J is TRBJ2-7 and V is TRBV11-3, with TRBD1 matching over 7 bases. The CDR3 consists of 14 residues. The V gene's germline CDR1 is SGHNT and CDR2 YENEEA. V lost 5 bases and J lost 6; bases outside the gene matches: 10. CDR3 nucleotide sequence: TGTGCCAGCAGCCCGCTGGGGACAGTAGGCGAGCAGTACTTC. Protein: CASSPLGTVGEQYF.

The chain carries TRBV5-1 and TRBJ2-3, with D unresolved. The germline V gene has CDR1 SGHRS and CDR2 YFSETQ. The CDR3 extends over 15 amino acids. The V end lost 2 bases, the J end lost 4 bases, and 14 bases lay between the germline ends. The DNA for the CDR3 is TGCGCCAGCAGCTTCGACCCCGACTCCCCAGATACGCAGTATTTT. This codes for CASSFDPDSPDTQYF.

The J gene is TRBJ1-1, the V gene TRBV19; D is uncertain. V lost 7 bases, J lost 0 bases, and 9 bases lay in between. The CDR3 has 13 amino acids. Germline CDR1 and CDR2: LNHDA and SQIVND (reference sequence). The CDR3 loop reads CASIESLNTEAFF. CDR3 DNA sequence: TGTGCCAGTATCGAGTCCTTGAACACTGAAGCTTTCTTT.

This chain connects TRBV5-1 to TRBJ2-5; 11 positions agree with TRBD2. The CDR3 runs to 15 residues. V lost 1 base and J lost 5; bases outside the gene matches: 4. The germline V gene encodes CDR1 SGHRS and CDR2 YFSETQ. The chain's CDR3 is CASSLTSGRDETQYF. In DNA form, the CDR3 reads TGCGCCAGCAGCTTGACTAGCGGGAGAGACGAGACCCAGTACTTC. The whole variable domain, remainder taken from reference TRBV5-1 and TRBJ2-5, is KAGVTQTPRYLIKTRGQQVTLSCSPISGHRSVSWYQQTPGQGLQFLFEYFSETQRNKGNFPGRFSGRQFSNSRSEMNVSTLELGDSALYLCASSLTSGRDETQYFGPGTRLLVL.

The rearrangement uses TRBV7-8 and TRBJ1-1; D call uncertain. Germline V gene lookup returns CDR1 SGHVS and CDR2 FQNEAQ. The CDR3 extends over 15 amino acids. The germline V and J ends were trimmed by 5 bases and 0 bases, with 13 bases remaining between them. The CDR3 DNA reads as TGTGCCAGCAGCCCCGCTCGAGGCATGAACACTGAAGCTTTCTTT. This translates into CASSPARGMNTEAFF.

V and J are TRBV4-2 and TRBJ2-7; D call uncertain. CDR1 is LGHNA, CDR2 YNFKEQ, per germline. Trimming shortened V by 2 bases and J by 2 bases, and 7 bases separated the two germline ends. This CDR3 contains 13 residues. CDR3 DNA: TGTGCCAGCAGCCAACATCTAGCCTACGAGCAGTACTTC. It codes for CASSQHLAYEQYF.

The chain carries TRBV6-5 and TRBJ2-6; no firm D call. CDR1 and CDR2 from the germline V gene are MNHEY and SVGAGI. CDR3 length: 15 residues. V gave up 2 bases and J gave up 1 base, with 6 bases separating them. The CDR3, as DNA: TGTGCCAGCAGTTACAGTCTATCTGGGGCCAACGTCCTGACTTTC. Residues: CASSYSLSGANVLTF.

The chain carries TRBV5-6 and TRBJ1-1; 9 bases are a match to TRBD1. The junction had 1 base not matched to a gene; V was cut back by 3 bases and J by 10 bases. The CDR3 runs to 11 residues. The germline V gene has CDR1 SGHDT and CDR2 YYEEEE. The CDR3 spells CASSSDRGAFF. CDR3 nucleotides: TGTGCCAGCAGCTCGGACAGGGGAGCTTTCTTT.

The chain combines TRBV29-1 with TRBJ2-7; 11 bases agree with TRBD2. The CDR3 is 13 amino acids. J lost 7 bases, V lost 1 base, and 3 bases had no gene match. Germline values: CDR1 SQVTM, CDR2 ANQGSEA. The CDR3 nucleotides are TGCAGCGTTGAAGTAGCGGGAGGGGGTGAGCAGTACTTC. Protein product: CSVEVAGGGEQYF.

This chain connects TRBV5-5 to TRBJ2-2; 8 nucleotides agree with TRBD2. With V trimmed by 1 base and J by 0 bases, 2 bases remained unmatched. In germline, CDR1 is SGHKS, CDR2 YYEKEE (reference sequence). The CDR3 loop spans 16 amino acids. CDR3 in DNA: TGTGCCAGCAGCTTGAATAGCGGGACGAACACCGGGGAGCTGTTTTTT. Translating it yields CASSLNSGTNTGELFF.